This T cell receptor delta chain was observed in a study of γδ T cells in repeated Plasmodium falciparum infection. General study results and limits: Vdelta2-negative gammadelta repertoires appeared less diverse and less shared in Malian than Australian children. Vgamma9/Vdelta2+ repertoires stayed stably polyclonal over time and infection.

In germline, CDR1 is GEAIGNYY, CDR2 EKD. The CDR3 length is 16 residues. V shed 0 bases, J shed 5 bases, and the junction held 11 bases outside the gene matches. This clone was detected only a few times. What it binds is not known. It is likely a read error: a sequence one base away is far more abundant. Other DNA sequences in this specimen translate into the identical CDR3. Sequencing covered both gamma and delta TCR chains per sample. TCRdb reanalysed the multiplex PCR reads with CATT. The sample lists approximately 50,000 delta-chain clones; roughly 2% were seen once. Vgamma9/Vdelta2+ and Vdelta2-negative gammadelta T cells were flow-sorted from PBMC for bulk sequencing.

The sequence derives from a pool of human donors (malaria-infected and uninfected, not separated). The genes are TRDV2 and TRDJ1; 7 bases are shared with TRDD3. TCRdb records no J gene; here it was assigned by comparing the DNA to germline. Source material: gamma-delta T cells from blood. CDR3 nucleotide sequence: TGTGCCTGTGACACCGTGGGATACCAGTTTTCTGATAAACTCATCTTT. Its translation is CACDTVGYQFSDKLIF.